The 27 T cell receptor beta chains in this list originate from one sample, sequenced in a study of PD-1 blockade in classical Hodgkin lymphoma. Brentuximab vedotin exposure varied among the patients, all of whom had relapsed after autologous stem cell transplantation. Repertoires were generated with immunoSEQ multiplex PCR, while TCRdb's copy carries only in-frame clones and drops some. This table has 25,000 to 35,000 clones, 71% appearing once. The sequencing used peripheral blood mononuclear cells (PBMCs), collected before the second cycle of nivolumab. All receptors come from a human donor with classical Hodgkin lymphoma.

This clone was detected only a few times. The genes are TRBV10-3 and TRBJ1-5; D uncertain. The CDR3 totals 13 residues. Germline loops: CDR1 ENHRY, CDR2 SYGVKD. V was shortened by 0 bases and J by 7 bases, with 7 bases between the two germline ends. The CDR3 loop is CAISESREQPQHF. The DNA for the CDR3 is TGTGCCATCAGTGAGTCAAGAGAACAGCCCCAGCATTTT.

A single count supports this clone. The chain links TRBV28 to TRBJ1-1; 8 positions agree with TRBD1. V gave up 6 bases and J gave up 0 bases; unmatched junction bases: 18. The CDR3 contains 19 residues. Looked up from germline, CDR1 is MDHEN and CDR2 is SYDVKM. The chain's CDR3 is CASRLGDSRGPALNTEAFF. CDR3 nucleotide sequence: TGTGCCAGCAGATTGGGAGACAGCAGGGGGCCGGCGTTGAACACTGAAGCTTTCTTT. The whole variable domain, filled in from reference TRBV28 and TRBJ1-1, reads DVKVTQSSRYLVKRTGEKVFLECVQDMDHENMFWYRQDPGLGLRLIYFSYDVKMKEKGDIPEGYSVSREKKERFSLILESASTNQTSMYLCASRLGDSRGPALNTEAFFGQGTRLTVV.

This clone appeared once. The CDR3, as DNA: TGCGCCAGCAGCTTGCTAGCGGGGGGCAACAATGAGCAGTTCTTC. Translation: CASSLLAGGNNEQFF. The chain has TRBV5-1 and TRBJ2-1; 11 nucleotides match TRBD2. Trimming took 1 base from V and 5 from J; bases not matched to a gene: 2. The CDR3 is made up of 15 amino acids. Germline loops: CDR1 SGHRS, CDR2 YFSETQ.

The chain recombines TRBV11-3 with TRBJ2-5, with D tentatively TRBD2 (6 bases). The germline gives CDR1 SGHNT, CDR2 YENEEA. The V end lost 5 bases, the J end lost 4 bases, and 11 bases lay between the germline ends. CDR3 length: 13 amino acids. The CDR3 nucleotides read TGTGCCAGCAGCGCGGGACCGCGAGAGACCCAGTACTTC. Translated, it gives CASSAGPRETQYF. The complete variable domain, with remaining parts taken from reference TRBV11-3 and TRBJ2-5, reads EAGVVQSPRYKIIEKKQPVAFWCNPISGHNTLYWYLQNLGQGPELLIRYENEEAVDDSQLPKDRFSAERLKGVDSTLKIQPAELGDSAVYLCASSAGPRETQYFGPGTRLLVL.

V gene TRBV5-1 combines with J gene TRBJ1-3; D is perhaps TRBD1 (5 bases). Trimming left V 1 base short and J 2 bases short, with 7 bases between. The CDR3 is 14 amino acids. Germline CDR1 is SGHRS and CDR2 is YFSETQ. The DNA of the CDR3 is TGCGCCAGCAGCTTGTCGGGGGCTGGAAACACCATATATTTT. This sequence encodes CASSLSGAGNTIYF.

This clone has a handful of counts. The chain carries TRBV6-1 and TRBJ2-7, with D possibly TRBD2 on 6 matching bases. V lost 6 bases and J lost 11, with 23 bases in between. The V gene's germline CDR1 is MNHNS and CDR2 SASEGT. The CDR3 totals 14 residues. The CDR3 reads CASRPQEGDALKYF. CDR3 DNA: TGTGCCAGCAGGCCCCAGGAGGGAGACGCGTTGAAGTACTTC.

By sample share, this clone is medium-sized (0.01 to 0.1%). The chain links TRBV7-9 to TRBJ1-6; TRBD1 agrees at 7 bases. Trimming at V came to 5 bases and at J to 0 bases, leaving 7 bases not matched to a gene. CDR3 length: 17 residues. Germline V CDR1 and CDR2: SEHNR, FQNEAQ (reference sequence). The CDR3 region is CASSTGQTSSYNSPLHF. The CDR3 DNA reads TGTGCCAGCAGCACGGGACAGACCAGCTCCTATAATTCACCCCTCCACTTT.

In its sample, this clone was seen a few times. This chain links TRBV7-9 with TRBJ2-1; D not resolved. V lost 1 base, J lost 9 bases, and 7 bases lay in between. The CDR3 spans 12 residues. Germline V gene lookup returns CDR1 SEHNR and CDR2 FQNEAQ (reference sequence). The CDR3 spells CASSLDWGEQFF. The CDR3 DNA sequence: TGTGCCAGCAGCTTAGACTGGGGTGAGCAGTTCTTC.

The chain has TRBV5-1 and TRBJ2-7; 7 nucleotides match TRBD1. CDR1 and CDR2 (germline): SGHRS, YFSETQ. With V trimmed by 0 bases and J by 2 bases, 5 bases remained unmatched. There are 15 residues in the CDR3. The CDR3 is CASSLVTGSPYEQYF. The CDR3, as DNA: TGCGCCAGCAGCTTGGTGACAGGGAGTCCCTACGAGCAGTACTTC.

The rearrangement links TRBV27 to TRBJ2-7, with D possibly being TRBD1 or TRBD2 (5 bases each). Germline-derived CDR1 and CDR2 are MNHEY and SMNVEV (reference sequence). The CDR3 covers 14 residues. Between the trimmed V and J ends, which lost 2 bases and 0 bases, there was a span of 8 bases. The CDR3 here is CASSLGTFSYEQYF. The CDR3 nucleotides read TGTGCCAGCAGTTTAGGGACGTTCTCCTACGAGCAGTACTTC.

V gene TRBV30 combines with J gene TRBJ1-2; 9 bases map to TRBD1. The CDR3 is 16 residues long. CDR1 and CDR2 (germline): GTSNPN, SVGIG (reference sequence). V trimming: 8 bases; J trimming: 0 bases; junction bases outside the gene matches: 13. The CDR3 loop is CAHFIGQGRTNYGYTF. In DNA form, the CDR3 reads TGTGCCCACTTTATCGGACAGGGGAGAACTAACTATGGCTACACCTTC.

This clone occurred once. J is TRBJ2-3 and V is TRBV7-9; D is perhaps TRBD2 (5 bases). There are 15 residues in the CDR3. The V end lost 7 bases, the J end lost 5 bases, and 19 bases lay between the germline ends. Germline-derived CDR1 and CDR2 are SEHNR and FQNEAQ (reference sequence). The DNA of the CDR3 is TGTGCCAGCAACTCCGTACGGGAAAGGAGAGATACGCAGTATTTT. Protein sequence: CASNSVRERRDTQYF.

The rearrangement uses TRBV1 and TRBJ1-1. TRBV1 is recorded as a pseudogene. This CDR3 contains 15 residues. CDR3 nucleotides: TGCACCAGCAGCCCTCAAACCGGGGTGAACACTGAAGCTTTCTTT. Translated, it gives CTSSPQTGVNTEAFF.

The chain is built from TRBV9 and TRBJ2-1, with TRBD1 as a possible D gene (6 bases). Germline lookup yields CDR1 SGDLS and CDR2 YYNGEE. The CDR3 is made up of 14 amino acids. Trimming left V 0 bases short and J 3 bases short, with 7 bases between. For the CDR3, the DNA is TGTGCCAGCAGCGTAGGAGGGGGCTACAATGAGCAGTTCTTC. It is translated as CASSVGGGYNEQFF.

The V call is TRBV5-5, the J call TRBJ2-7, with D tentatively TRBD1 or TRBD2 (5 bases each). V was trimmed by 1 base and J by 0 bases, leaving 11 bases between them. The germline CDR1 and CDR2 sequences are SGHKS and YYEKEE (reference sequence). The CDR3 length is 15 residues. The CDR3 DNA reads TGTGCCAGCAGCTTGTACTCCGGGACCTCCTACGAGCAGTACTTC. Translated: CASSLYSGTSYEQYF.

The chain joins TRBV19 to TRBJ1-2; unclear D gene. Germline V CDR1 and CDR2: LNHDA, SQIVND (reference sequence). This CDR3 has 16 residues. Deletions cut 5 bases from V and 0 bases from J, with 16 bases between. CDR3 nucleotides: TGTGCCAGTAGTCTCTCCTGGCCCCCTTCTAACTATGGCTACACCTTC. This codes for CASSLSWPPSNYGYTF.

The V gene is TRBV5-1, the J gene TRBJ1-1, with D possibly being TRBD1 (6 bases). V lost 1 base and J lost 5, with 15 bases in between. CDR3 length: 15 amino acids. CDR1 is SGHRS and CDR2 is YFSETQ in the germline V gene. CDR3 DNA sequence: TGCGCCAGCAGCTTGTTAGCAGGGGAGGGAACTGAAGCTTTCTTT. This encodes CASSLLAGEGTEAFF.

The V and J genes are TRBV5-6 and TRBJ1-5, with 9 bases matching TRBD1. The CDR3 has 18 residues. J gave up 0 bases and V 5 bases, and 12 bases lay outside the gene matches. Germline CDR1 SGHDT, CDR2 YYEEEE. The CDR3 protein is CASSRDRAGSDSNQPQHF. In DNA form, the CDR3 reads TGTGCCAGCAGTCGGGACAGGGCGGGGTCGGATAGCAATCAGCCCCAGCATTTT.

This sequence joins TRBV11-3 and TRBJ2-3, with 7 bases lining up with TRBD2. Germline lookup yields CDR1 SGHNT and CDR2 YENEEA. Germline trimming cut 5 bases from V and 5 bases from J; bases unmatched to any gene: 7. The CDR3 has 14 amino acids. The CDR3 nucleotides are TGTGCCAGCAGCCCCGGACTAGTGGGAGATACGCAGTATTTT. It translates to CASSPGLVGDTQYF.

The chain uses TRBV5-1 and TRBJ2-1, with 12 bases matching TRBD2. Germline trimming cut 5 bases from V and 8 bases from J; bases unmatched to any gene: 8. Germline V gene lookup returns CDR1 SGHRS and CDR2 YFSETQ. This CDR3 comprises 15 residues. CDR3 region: CASSQTSGGYDEQFF. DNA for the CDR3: TGCGCCAGCAGTCAAACTAGCGGGGGGTACGATGAGCAGTTCTTC.

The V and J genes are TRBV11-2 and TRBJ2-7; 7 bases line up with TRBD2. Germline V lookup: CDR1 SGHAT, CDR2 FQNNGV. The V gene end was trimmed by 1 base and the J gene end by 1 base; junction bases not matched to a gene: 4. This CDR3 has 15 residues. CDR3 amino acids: CASSLGSGASYEQYF. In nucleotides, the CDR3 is TGTGCCAGCAGCTTAGGAAGCGGGGCTTCCTACGAGCAGTACTTC.

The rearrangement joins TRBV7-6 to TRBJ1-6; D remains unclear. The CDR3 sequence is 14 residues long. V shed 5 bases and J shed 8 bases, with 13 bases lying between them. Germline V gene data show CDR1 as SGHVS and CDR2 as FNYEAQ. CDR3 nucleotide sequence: TGTGCCAGCAGCGAGATAGGGCCTCATTCACCCCTCCACTTT. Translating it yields CASSEIGPHSPLHF.

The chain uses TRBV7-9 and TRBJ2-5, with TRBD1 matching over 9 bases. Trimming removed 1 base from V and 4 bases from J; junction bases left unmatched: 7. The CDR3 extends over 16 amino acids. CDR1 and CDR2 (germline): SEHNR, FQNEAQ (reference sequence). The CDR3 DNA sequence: TGTGCCAGCAGCTTAGATGAGGACAGGGGAGGAGAGACCCAGTACTTC. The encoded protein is CASSLDEDRGGETQYF.

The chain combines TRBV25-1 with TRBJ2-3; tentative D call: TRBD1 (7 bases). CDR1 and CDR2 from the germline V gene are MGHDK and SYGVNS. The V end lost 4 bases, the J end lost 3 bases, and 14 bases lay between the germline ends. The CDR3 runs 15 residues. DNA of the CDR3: TGTGCCAGCAGTGCTGAGACAGGGAGGACAGATACGCAGTATTTT. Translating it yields CASSAETGRTDTQYF.

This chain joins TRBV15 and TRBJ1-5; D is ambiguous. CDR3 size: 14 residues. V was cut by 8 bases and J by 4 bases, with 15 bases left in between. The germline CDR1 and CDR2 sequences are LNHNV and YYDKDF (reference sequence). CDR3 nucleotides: TGTGCCACCGCACGGGGAGGGCAGAATCAGCCCCAGCATTTT. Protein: CATARGGQNQPQHF.

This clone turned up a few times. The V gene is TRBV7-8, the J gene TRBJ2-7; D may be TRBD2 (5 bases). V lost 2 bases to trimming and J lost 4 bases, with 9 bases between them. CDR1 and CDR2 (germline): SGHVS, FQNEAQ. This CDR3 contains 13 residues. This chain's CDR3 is CASSLSGLYEQYF. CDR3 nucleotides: TGTGCCAGCAGCTTATCGGGGTTATACGAGCAGTACTTC.

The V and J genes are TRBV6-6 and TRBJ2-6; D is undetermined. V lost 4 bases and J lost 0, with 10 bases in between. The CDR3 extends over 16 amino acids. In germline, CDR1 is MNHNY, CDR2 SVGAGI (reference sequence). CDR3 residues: CASSSPSVSGANVLTF. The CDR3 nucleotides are TGTGCCAGCAGTTCCCCCTCCGTCTCTGGGGCCAACGTCCTGACTTTC.